The next 10 T cell receptor beta chains were all read from a single sample in a study of PD-1 blockade in classical Hodgkin lymphoma. Described time point: newly diagnosed, previously untreated cHL patient sample. Magnetic negative selection, applied to thawed PBMCs, was used to isolate the CD8+ T cells. Sequencing was performed with immunoSEQ multiplex PCR; in TCRdb, only in-frame clones are kept and a portion is missing. The table has 21,000 or so clones, around nine tenths seen once; the top ten hold roughly 7.4%. The sequencing sample was made of CD8+ T cells from blood. The receptors derive from a human donor with classical Hodgkin lymphoma.

This clone showed up just once. The rearrangement uses TRBV28 and TRBJ2-1; the D is unclear. The CDR3 runs to 12 residues. CDR1 and CDR2 from the germline V gene are MDHEN and SYDVKM. V lost 6 bases and J lost 0, with 3 bases in between. DNA for the CDR3: TGTGCCAGCAGGCGCTCCTACAATGAGCAGTTCTTC. This translates into CASRRSYNEQFF.

In this sample, this clone turned up once. The gene calls are TRBV7-3 and TRBJ2-2; D not certain. The germline V and J ends were trimmed by 3 bases and 4 bases, with 15 bases remaining between them. This CDR3 spans 16 amino acids. The V gene's germline CDR1 is SGHTA and CDR2 FQGTGA. The CDR3, as DNA: TGTGCCAGCAGCTTGTTTGAAGAAAGGCCCACCGGGGAGCTGTTTTTT. Amino acids: CASSLFEERPTGELFF.

V is TRBV29-1 and J is TRBJ1-5; TRBD1 might be the D (6 bases). Germline CDR1 SQVTM, CDR2 ANQGSEA. Trimming took off 6 bases at V and 3 bases at J, with 12 bases between the two ends. The CDR3 is made up of 13 amino acids. The CDR3 reads CSVGRDTNQPQHF. The CDR3 DNA is TGCAGCGTCGGAAGGGACACCAATCAGCCCCAGCATTTT.

This rearrangement joins TRBV7-9 to TRBJ2-5; 7 bases map to TRBD1. The CDR3 extends over 15 amino acids. V was clipped by 5 bases and J by 5 bases; unmatched bases: 11. Per germline, CDR1 SEHNR and CDR2 FQNEAQ (reference sequence). The CDR3: CASSIPQTGMETQYF. Written as DNA, the CDR3 is TGTGCCAGCAGCATCCCGCAGACAGGGATGGAGACCCAGTACTTC.

The chain combines TRBV7-6 with TRBJ1-1, with D tentatively TRBD1 (5 bases). Germline CDR1 and CDR2: SGHVS and FNYEAQ. Trimming pared 3 bases from V and 4 bases from J, leaving 9 bases between. The CDR3 runs 13 residues. CDR3 amino acids: CASSFRVGTEAFF. As DNA, the CDR3 is TGTGCCAGCAGCTTCAGGGTCGGCACTGAAGCTTTCTTT.

The chain couples TRBV5-1 to TRBJ1-6, with no clear D. This CDR3 has 15 amino acids. Germline V gene sequence: CDR1 SGHRS, CDR2 YFSETQ. With 2 bases removed from V and 5 bases from J, the gap between germline ends came to 11 bases. Here the CDR3 DNA reads TGCGCCAGCAGCTTCCAAGGACGGAATAATTCACCCCTCCACTTT. Protein sequence: CASSFQGRNNSPLHF.

CDR3 residues: CASSLSADRGHEQYF. CDR3 DNA: TGTGCCAGCAGTTTATCAGCGGACAGGGGCCACGAGCAGTACTTC. The rearrangement joins TRBV27 to TRBJ2-5, with 9 bases that match TRBD1. The J call is in doubt because the DNA end fits TRBJ2-7 better. The CDR3 totals 15 residues. Germline V CDR1 and CDR2: MNHEY, SMNVEV (reference sequence).

The chain recombines TRBV5-8 with TRBJ2-1; 10 positions agree with TRBD1. The V gene's germline CDR1 is SGHTS and CDR2 YDEGEE. Germline trimming cut 4 bases from V and 4 bases from J; bases unmatched to any gene: 8. This CDR3 has 16 residues. The CDR3 sequence is CASSLRGTGVYNEQFF. Here the CDR3 DNA reads TGTGCCAGCAGCCTCCGAGGGACAGGGGTTTACAATGAGCAGTTCTTC.

V usage is TRBV7-7 and J usage is TRBJ2-1; the match to TRBD2 covers 9 bases. The CDR3 length is 14 residues. V lost 3 bases and J lost 5; bases outside the gene matches: 2. Germline CDR1 reads SSHAT; CDR2 reads FNYEAQ (reference sequence). CDR3 DNA: TGTGCCAGCAGCTTGACTAGCGGCGACAATGAGCAGTTCTTC. This gives the protein CASSLTSGDNEQFF.

The CDR3 nucleotides read TGTGCCAGCAGTCCTCTAAAAGCAACGGACAAAAACATTCAGTACTTC. Translating it yields CASSPLKATDKNIQYF. V is TRBV27 and J is TRBJ2-4; D gene unclear. The germline CDR1 and CDR2 sequences are MNHEY and SMNVEV (reference sequence). CDR3 length: 16 amino acids. V was trimmed by 5 bases and J by 3 bases, leaving 17 bases between them.